A single sample is the source of the 17 T cell receptor beta chains below, sequenced in a study of CXCR3-negative and CXCR3-positive naive CD8 T cells. The TRB libraries of cDNA were built by UMI-labeled 5' RACE. No DNA is given; TCRdb re-called the 5' RACE reads and lists each CDR3 protein once. The sample totals under 55,000 distinct CDR3 sequences; its top ten clones hold 9.5% to 12%. Sequenced material: memory CD8+ T cells from blood. The receptors shown here come from a human donor in good health. Some clones in this sample may be carry-over from other donors' samples.

This chain connects TRBV7-9 to TRBJ2-1; TCRdb's assignment of TRBD2 cannot be checked, as there is no DNA. The CDR3 totals 13 residues. The germline gives CDR1 SEHNR, CDR2 FQNEAQ (reference sequence). The CDR3 spells CASRGDGLNEQFF. Looking up the rest from reference TRBV7-9 and TRBJ2-1 gives the full variable domain: DTGVSQNPRHKITKRGQNVTFRCDPISEHNRLYWYRQTLGQGPEFLTYFQNEAQLEKSRLLSDRFSAERPKGSFSTLEIQRTEQGDSAMYLCASRGDGLNEQFFGPGTRLTVL.

This chain joins TRBV5-1 and TRBJ1-1. CDR1 and CDR2 (germline): SGHRS, YFSETQ. CDR3 length: 13 amino acids. CDR3 sequence reads: CASSGRANTEAFF.

The chain couples TRBV20-1 to TRBJ2-5; TCRdb's assignment of TRBD1 cannot be checked, as there is no DNA. The CDR3 extends over 18 amino acids. Looked up from germline, CDR1 is DFQATT and CDR2 is SNEGSKA (reference sequence). CDR3 residues: CSARDNDREDEMKETQYF.

V usage is TRBV6-5 and J usage is TRBJ1-4; TCRdb designates TRBD1, a call that cannot be tested without DNA. The CDR3 loop spans 14 amino acids. The germline CDR1 and CDR2 sequences are MNHEY and SVGAGI. The chain's CDR3 is CASSSQGRDEKLFF.

The V and J genes are TRBV6-2 or TRBV6-3 and TRBJ2-5. Germline V lookup: CDR1 MNHEY, CDR2 SVGEGT. The CDR3 is 15 amino acids. CDR3 sequence reads: CASSYSASGQETQYF.

The rearrangement links TRBV4-1 to TRBJ2-7; as DNA is missing, the TRBD1 call by TCRdb cannot be tested. The germline CDR1 and CDR2 sequences are MGHRA and YSYEKL. The CDR3 runs to 16 residues. The CDR3 sequence is CASSQSDMTGMVEQYF.

V and J are TRBV20-1 and TRBJ1-4; the TCRdb D gene call, TRBD1, has no DNA to confirm it. Germline V gene lookup returns CDR1 DFQATT and CDR2 SNEGSKA (reference sequence). The CDR3 loop spans 13 amino acids. This CDR3 is CNRVGRVSEKLFF.

CDR3: CASSEMIRVEQYF. The J gene is TRBJ2-7, the V gene TRBV10-2. This CDR3 spans 13 amino acids. Germline loops: CDR1 WSHSY, CDR2 SAAADI.

The genes are TRBV7-2 and TRBJ2-3; the D call from TCRdb, TRBD1, cannot be confirmed without DNA. The CDR3 consists of 14 residues. Germline V gene data show CDR1 as SGHTA and CDR2 as FQGNSA. CDR3 region: CASSLGGATDTQYF.

V is TRBV14 and J is TRBJ1-1; the D gene TCRdb calls, TRBD1, cannot be checked with no DNA. Germline assignment: CDR1 SGHDN and CDR2 FVKESK. The CDR3 runs to 13 residues. Here the CDR3 reads CASSQAQGRYAFF.

This chain connects TRBV7-9 to TRBJ2-2; absent DNA, TCRdb's TRBD1 call cannot be checked. This CDR3 is built from 15 residues. CDR1 and CDR2 from the germline V gene are SEHNR and FQNEAQ (reference sequence). The CDR3 reads CASSLTAPNTGELFF.

The genes are TRBV7-9 and TRBJ2-1; TCRdb names TRBD1, which stays unverified in the absence of DNA. CDR3 length: 12 residues. In germline, CDR1 is SEHNR, CDR2 FQNEAQ (reference sequence). CDR3 protein: CASSPGLERSFF.

The chain combines TRBV20-1 with TRBJ1-2. Germline assignment: CDR1 DFQATT and CDR2 SNEGSKA (reference sequence). This CDR3 has 12 residues. The CDR3 region is CSARSLANGYTF.

The chain combines TRBV14 with TRBJ1-2; the D gene TCRdb calls, TRBD1, cannot be checked with no DNA. The CDR3 spans 15 residues. Germline V CDR1 and CDR2: SGHDN, FVKESK. CDR3 loop: CASSPGRGVNYGYTF. The full variable domain, rest sourced from reference TRBV14 and TRBJ1-2, is EAGVTQFPSHSVIEKGQTVTLRCDPISGHDNLYWYRRVMGKEIKFLLHFVKESKQDESGMPNNRFLAERTGGTYSTLKVQPAELEDSGVYFCASSPGRGVNYGYTFGSGTRLTVV.

This chain joins TRBV6-4 and TRBJ2-2; the D gene TCRdb calls, TRBD2, cannot be checked with no DNA. This CDR3 contains 18 residues. Per germline, CDR1 MRHNA and CDR2 SNTAGT. The CDR3 is CASSDSGSGGSNTGELFF.

V is TRBV4-1 and J is TRBJ1-2. The CDR3 spans 14 residues. Germline V CDR1 and CDR2: MGHRA, YSYEKL. CDR3 sequence reads: CASSQAGPRYGYTF.

This rearrangement joins TRBV25-1 to TRBJ2-7; TCRdb names TRBD1, which stays unverified in the absence of DNA. CDR3 length equals 13 residues. Germline V lookup: CDR1 MGHDK, CDR2 SYGVNS. The chain's CDR3 is CASRGTGSYEQYF.